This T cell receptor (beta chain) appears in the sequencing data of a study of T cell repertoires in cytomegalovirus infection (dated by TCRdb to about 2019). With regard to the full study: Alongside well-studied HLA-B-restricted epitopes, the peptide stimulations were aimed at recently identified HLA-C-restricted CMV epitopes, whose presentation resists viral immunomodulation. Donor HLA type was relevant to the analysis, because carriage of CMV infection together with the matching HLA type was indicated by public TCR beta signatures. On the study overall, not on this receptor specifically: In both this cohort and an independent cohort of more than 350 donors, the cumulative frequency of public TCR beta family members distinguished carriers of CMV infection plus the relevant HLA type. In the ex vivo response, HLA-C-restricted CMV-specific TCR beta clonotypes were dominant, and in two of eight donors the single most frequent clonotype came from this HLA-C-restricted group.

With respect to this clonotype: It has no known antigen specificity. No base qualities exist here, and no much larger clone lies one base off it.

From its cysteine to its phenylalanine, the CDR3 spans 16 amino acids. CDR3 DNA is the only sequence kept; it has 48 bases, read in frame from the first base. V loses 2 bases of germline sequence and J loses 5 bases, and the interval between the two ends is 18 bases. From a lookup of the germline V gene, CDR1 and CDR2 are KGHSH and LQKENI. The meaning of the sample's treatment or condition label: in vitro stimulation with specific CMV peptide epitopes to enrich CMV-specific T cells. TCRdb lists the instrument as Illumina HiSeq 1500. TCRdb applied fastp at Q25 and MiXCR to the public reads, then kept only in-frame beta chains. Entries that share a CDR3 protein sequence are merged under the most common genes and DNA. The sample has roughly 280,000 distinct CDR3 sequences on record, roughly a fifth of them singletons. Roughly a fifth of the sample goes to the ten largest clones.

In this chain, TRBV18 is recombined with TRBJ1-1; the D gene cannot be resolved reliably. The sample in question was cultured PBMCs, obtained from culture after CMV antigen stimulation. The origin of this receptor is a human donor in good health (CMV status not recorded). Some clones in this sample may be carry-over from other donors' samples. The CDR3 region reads CASSPGLIGVGTEAFF. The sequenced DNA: TGTGCCAGCTCACCAGGGTTGATTGGCGTCGGGACTGAAGCTTTCTTT.